This entry lists 18 T cell receptor beta chains sequenced from one sample in a study of neoadjuvant nivolumab and ipilimumab in lung cancer. This table comes from immunoSEQ multiplex PCR, and its TCRdb copy is limited to in-frame clones, with some not included. The sample shows roughly 30,000 clones, about 85% of them seen only once. Sequences were derived from peripheral blood, sampled before neoadjuvant nivolumab, alone or with ipilimumab. The receptors were gathered from an adult with non-small cell lung cancer.

This chain uses TRBV19 with TRBJ1-1; 8 positions match TRBD1. CDR1 is LNHDA, CDR2 SQIVND, per germline (reference sequence). Trimming removed 4 bases from V and 11 bases from J; junction bases left unmatched: 12. CDR3 length equals 14 residues. The CDR3 DNA is TGTGCCAGTAGTACCAGCCGGGACAGGAGGGAGGCTTTCTTT. Translation gives CASSTSRDRREAFF.

The CDR3 sequence is CASSLVGGEGGTEAFF. CDR3 nucleotide sequence: TGTGCCAGCAGCTTAGTGGGGGGCGAGGGGGGCACTGAAGCTTTCTTT. The chain is built from TRBV7-2 and TRBJ1-1; a weak D match, TRBD1 (6 bases). The CDR3 is 16 amino acids. Per germline, CDR1 SGHTA and CDR2 FQGNSA. The germline V and J ends were trimmed by 1 base and 4 bases, with 16 bases remaining between them.

The CDR3 bases are TGTGCCAGCAGTTACTCAAGGGGGGCTGAAGCTTTCTTT. Translating it yields CASSYSRGAEAFF. The V gene is TRBV6-5, the J gene TRBJ1-1, with D perhaps TRBD1 (6 bases). Germline lookup yields CDR1 MNHEY and CDR2 SVGAGI. The CDR3 covers 13 residues. Trimming removed 0 bases at V and 6 bases at J, with 8 bases between.

The chain employs TRBV20-1 and TRBJ2-7, with D unresolved. Germline-derived CDR1 and CDR2 are DFQATT and SNEGSKA (reference sequence). CDR3 length equals 11 residues. Trimming took off 5 bases at V and 4 bases at J, with 9 bases between the two ends. CDR3 region: CSASKGYEQYF. CDR3 in DNA: TGCAGTGCTTCCAAAGGGTACGAGCAGTACTTC.

V gene TRBV5-1 combines with J gene TRBJ2-3, with D maybe TRBD1 (6 bases). V lost 0 bases and J 6 bases, leaving 17 bases between the germline ends. From germline, CDR1 is SGHRS and CDR2 YFSETQ. The CDR3 loop spans 16 amino acids. The CDR3 DNA reads TGCGCCAGCAGCTTGGCAGGAACAGGGACCTCGGATACGCAGTATTTT. Translating it yields CASSLAGTGTSDTQYF.

The genes are TRBV5-6 and TRBJ2-1, with 9 bases matching TRBD2. The length of the CDR3 is 15 residues. Losses at the gene ends were 5 bases for V and 4 bases for J; bases not matched to a gene: 7. Per germline, CDR1 SGHDT and CDR2 YYEEEE. The CDR3 region is CASSSAGGRYNEQFF. The CDR3 DNA reads TGTGCCAGCAGTTCCGCGGGGGGGCGGTACAATGAGCAGTTCTTC.

This clone occurred a few times. The chain recombines TRBV10-1 with TRBJ2-1; D not certain. CDR1 WNHNN and CDR2 SYGVQD come from the germline V gene (reference sequence). The CDR3 spans 12 residues. Trimming cost V 0 bases and J 13 bases, with 10 bases left between them. CDR3 amino acids: CASSESIGPQFF. The CDR3 DNA is TGCGCCAGCAGTGAGTCGATAGGACCCCAGTTCTTC.

This clone appeared once. V and J are TRBV10-1 and TRBJ1-1; D not certain. The CDR3 totals 15 residues. Germline V CDR1 and CDR2: WNHNN, SYGVQD (reference sequence). V was shortened by 3 bases and J by 1 base, with 12 bases between the two germline ends. Written as DNA, the CDR3 is TGCGCCAGCAGTGATCGTTCTTTAGGGAACACTGAAGCTTTCTTT. Its translation: CASSDRSLGNTEAFF.

The chain uses TRBV25-1 and TRBJ2-2; 7 bases agree with TRBD2. The trim removed 6 bases at V and 8 bases at J, leaving 12 bases unmatched. This CDR3 region has 15 residues. CDR1 and CDR2 from the germline V gene are MGHDK and SYGVNS. The CDR3 DNA follows: TGTGCCAGCAGACCCAGCGGGGCCATAGGAGGGGAGCTGTTTTTT. Its protein product is CASRPSGAIGGELFF.

The J gene is TRBJ2-3, the V gene TRBV5-4, with 12 nucleotides matching TRBD2. Germline trimming cut 0 bases from V and 1 base from J; bases unmatched to any gene: 6. The V gene's germline CDR1 is SGHNT and CDR2 YYREEE (reference sequence). This CDR3 is 18 amino acids long. This chain's CDR3 is CASSLVLAGGPGTDTQYF. The CDR3 DNA follows: TGTGCCAGCAGCTTGGTGCTAGCGGGGGGGCCCGGCACAGATACGCAGTATTTT.

This chain links TRBV10-3 with TRBJ1-1, with unresolved D. V lost 0 bases, J lost 0 bases, and 11 bases lay in between. The CDR3 sequence is 16 residues long. In germline, CDR1 is ENHRY, CDR2 SYGVKD. CDR3 DNA: TGTGCCATCAGTGAGTCTGGTGGACTCCTGAACACTGAAGCTTTCTTT. Its protein product is CAISESGGLLNTEAFF.

The rearrangement uses TRBV7-5 and TRBJ1-1. TRBV7-5 is a pseudogene locus. CDR3 length: 16 amino acids. The CDR3 sequence: CVRSLSRGAMNTEAFF. The CDR3 DNA reads TGTGTCAGAAGCTTGTCTAGGGGAGCGATGAACACTGAAGCTTTCTTT.

This clone was counted between two and nine times. The chain combines TRBV7-2 with TRBJ1-3; unclear D gene. Trimming removed 4 bases at V and 0 bases at J, with 4 bases between. Germline CDR1 and CDR2: SGHTA and FQGNSA. This CDR3 has 13 residues. The DNA for the CDR3 is TGTGCCAGCAGCTCTTCCTCTGGAAACACCATATATTTT. It encodes CASSSSSGNTIYF.

The chain recombines TRBV4-1 with TRBJ1-1; D perhaps matches TRBD1 (5 bases). The CDR3 runs 15 residues. Trimming took off 3 bases at V and 0 bases at J, with 11 bases between the two ends. CDR1 MGHRA and CDR2 YSYEKL come from the germline V gene. The CDR3 nucleotides read TGCGCCAGCAGCCAGAGGGACTTCATGAACACTGAAGCTTTCTTT. It specifies CASSQRDFMNTEAFF.

The chain is built from TRBV7-3 and TRBJ2-3, with D unresolved. CDR3 size: 14 residues. V was clipped by 4 bases and J by 2 bases, with 10 bases between them. The germline gives CDR1 SGHTA, CDR2 FQGTGA. This CDR3 reads CASSSTPYTDTQYF. DNA for the CDR3: TGTGCCAGCAGCTCAACCCCTTACACAGATACGCAGTATTTT.

The rearrangement uses TRBV29-1 and TRBJ2-3; 7 positions match TRBD1. From germline, CDR1 is SQVTM and CDR2 ANQGSEA. The length of the CDR3 is 14 residues. After removal of 8 bases from V and 2 bases from J, the junction contained 10 bases not matched to a gene. The CDR3 is CSSRTGPNTDTQYF. DNA for the CDR3: TGCAGCTCCAGGACAGGTCCTAACACAGATACGCAGTATTTT.

This chain connects TRBV7-8 to TRBJ2-2, with TRBD2 identical over 9 bases. The germline gives CDR1 SGHVS, CDR2 FQNEAQ. This CDR3 is 17 amino acids long. The V and J ends lost 1 base and 7 bases, in that order; junction bases with no gene match: 10. The CDR3 sequence: CASSLEGLAGIIGELFF. For the CDR3, the DNA is TGTGCCAGCAGCTTAGAAGGGCTAGCGGGGATCATCGGGGAGCTGTTTTTT.

The chain combines TRBV2 with TRBJ2-2, with 12 bases aligning to TRBD1. CDR3 length equals 19 residues. After removal of 5 bases from V and 5 bases from J, the junction contained 15 bases not matched to a gene. Germline V CDR1 and CDR2: SNHLY, FYNNEI. CDR3 in amino acids: CASSPLGQGAGKVTGELFF. In DNA form, the CDR3 reads TGTGCCAGCAGTCCTCTGGGACAGGGGGCGGGAAAAGTGACCGGGGAGCTGTTTTTT.